This T cell receptor beta chain was captured by sequencing in a study of T cells in Graves' hyperthyroidism and ophthalmopathy. Whole-study results and caveats: Separation of ophthalmopathy from stable hyperthyroidism was achieved by a 13 V-J model. Model-based prediction identified ophthalmopathy a median roughly 6.1 months prior to its onset. Most thyroid-expanded clonotypes above 0.001 were also found in blood.

Amplification targeted TCR beta CDR3 regions from RNA transcripts. The TCR CDR3 first-round RT-PCR relied on the HTBI primer set. TCRdb redid the calling of the multiplex PCR reads with MiXCR, one entry per CDR3 protein. The sample yields roughly 570,000 distinct CDR3 sequences, under 60% seen once. The sample holds one count of this clonotype. No antigen is known for it. The receptor's source is an adult woman with Graves' disease, either hyperthyroidism or ophthalmopathy (not recorded which). Sequencing input: peripheral blood or thyroid tissue (not recorded which).

This CDR3 is CASSLRGQAGANVLTF. The DNA for the CDR3 is TGTGCCAGCAGCCTACGCGGACAGGCTGGGGCCAACGTCCTGACTTTC. The chain is built from TRBV10-3 and TRBJ2-6, with 7 bases identical to TRBD1. V shed 10 bases and J 2 bases; nucleotides not matched to a gene: 11. This CDR3 has 16 amino acids. Germline CDR1 reads ENHRY; CDR2 reads SYGVKD.